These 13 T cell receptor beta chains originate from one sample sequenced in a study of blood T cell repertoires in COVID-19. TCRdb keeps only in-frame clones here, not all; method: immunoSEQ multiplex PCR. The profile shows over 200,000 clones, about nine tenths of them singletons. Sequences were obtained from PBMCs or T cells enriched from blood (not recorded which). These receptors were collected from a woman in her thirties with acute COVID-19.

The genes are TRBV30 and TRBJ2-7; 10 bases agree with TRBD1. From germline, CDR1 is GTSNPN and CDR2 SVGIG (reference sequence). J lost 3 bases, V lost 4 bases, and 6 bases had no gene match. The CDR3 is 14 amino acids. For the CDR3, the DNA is TGTGCCTGGACTATCGGGACAGGGGACTACGAGCAGTACTTC. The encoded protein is CAWTIGTGDYEQYF.

CDR3 bases: TGTGCCAGCAGTTCCCTTTTGTTCTACGAGCAGTACTTC. Protein: CASSSLLFYEQYF. The chain uses TRBV6-5 and TRBJ2-7; D not certain. Germline V lookup: CDR1 MNHEY, CDR2 SVGAGI. The CDR3 covers 13 residues. V was shortened by 4 bases and J by 3 bases, with 10 bases between the two germline ends.

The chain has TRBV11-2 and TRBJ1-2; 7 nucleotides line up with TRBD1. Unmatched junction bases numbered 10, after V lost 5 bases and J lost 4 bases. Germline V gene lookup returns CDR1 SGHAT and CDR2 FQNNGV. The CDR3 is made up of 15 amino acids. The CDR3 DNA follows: TGTGCCAGCAGCCCAGGGACAGCGGACTTCTATGGCTACACCTTC. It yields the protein CASSPGTADFYGYTF.

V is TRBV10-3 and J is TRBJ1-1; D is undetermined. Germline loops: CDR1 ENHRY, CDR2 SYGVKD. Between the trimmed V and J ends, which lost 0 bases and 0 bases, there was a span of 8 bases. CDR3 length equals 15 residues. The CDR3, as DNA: TGTGCCATCAGTGAGTCTCAGTTAATGAACACTGAAGCTTTCTTT. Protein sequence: CAISESQLMNTEAFF.

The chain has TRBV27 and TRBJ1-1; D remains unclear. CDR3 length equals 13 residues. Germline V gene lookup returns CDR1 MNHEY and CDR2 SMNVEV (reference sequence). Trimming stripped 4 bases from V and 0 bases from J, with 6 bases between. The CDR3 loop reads CASSSHMNTEAFF. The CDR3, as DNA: TGTGCCAGCAGTTCCCACATGAACACTGAAGCTTTCTTT.

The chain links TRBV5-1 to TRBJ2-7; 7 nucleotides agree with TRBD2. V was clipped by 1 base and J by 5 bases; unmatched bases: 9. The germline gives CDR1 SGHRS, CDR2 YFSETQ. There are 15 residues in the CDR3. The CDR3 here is CASSLRRLGGNEQYF. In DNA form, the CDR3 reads TGCGCCAGCAGCTTGCGCCGCCTGGGGGGGAACGAGCAGTACTTC.

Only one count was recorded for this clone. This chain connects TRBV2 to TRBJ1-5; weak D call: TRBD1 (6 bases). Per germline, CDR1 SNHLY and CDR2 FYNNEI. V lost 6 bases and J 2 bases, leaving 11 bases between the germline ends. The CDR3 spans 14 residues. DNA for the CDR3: TGTGCCAGCAGGCAGGGGATCCGCAATCAGCCCCAGCATTTT. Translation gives CASRQGIRNQPQHF.

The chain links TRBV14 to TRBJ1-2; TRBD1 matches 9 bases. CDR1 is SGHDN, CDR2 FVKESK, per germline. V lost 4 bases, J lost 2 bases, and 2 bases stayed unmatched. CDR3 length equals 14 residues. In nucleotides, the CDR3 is TGTGCCAGCAGCCCGGACAGGGGCAACTATGGCTACACCTTC. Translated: CASSPDRGNYGYTF.

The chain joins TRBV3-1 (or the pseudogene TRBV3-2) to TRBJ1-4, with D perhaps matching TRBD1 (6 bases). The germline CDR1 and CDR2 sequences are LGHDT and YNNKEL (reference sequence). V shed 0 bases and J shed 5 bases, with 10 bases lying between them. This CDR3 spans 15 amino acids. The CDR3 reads CASSQEGARNEKLFF. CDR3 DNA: TGTGCCAGCAGCCAAGAGGGGGCCCGAAATGAAAAACTGTTTTTT.

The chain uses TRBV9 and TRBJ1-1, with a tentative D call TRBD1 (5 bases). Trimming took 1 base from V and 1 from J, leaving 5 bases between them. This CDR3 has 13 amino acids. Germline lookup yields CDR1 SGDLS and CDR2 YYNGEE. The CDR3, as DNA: TGTGCCAGCAGCGTAAGGGGGAACACTGAAGCTTTCTTT. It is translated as CASSVRGNTEAFF.

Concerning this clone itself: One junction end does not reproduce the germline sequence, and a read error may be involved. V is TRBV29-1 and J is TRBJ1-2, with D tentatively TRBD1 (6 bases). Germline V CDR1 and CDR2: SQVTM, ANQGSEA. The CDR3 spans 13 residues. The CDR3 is CSVQDRNNYGYTF. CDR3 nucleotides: TGCAGCGTTCAAGACAGGAATAACTATGGCTACACCTTC.

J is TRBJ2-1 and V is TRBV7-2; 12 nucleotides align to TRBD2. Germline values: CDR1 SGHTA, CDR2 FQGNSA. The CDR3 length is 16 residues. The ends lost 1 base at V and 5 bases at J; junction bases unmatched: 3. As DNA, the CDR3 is TGTGCCAGCAGCTTAGTCCGACTAGCGGGGGACAATGAGCAGTTCTTC. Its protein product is CASSLVRLAGDNEQFF.

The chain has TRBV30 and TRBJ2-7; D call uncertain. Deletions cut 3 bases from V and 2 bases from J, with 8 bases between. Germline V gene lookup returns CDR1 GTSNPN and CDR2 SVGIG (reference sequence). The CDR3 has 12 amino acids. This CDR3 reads CAWSTSPYEQYF. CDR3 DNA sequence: TGTGCCTGGAGCACATCCCCCTACGAGCAGTACTTC.